The clone carrying this T cell receptor (beta chain) was counted a single time. These data are taken from a study of blood T cell repertoires in COVID-19. Germline CDR1 MNHEY, CDR2 SVGAGI. The CDR3 runs 13 residues. V was pared by 2 bases and J by 6 bases, with 3 bases of the junction left unmatched. Profiled with immunoSEQ multiplex PCR; TCRdb holds only in-frame clones, not every one. The sample records 300,000 to 350,000 clones, around 90% being singletons. Sequences were obtained from peripheral blood. V gene TRBV6-5 combines with J gene TRBJ2-7; TRBD1 matches at 8 bases. The source is a man between 18 and 35 years old with active or convalescent COVID-19. CDR3 bases: TGTGCCAGCAGTTACCGGACAGGGTTCGAGCAGTACTTC. Translating it yields CASSYRTGFEQYF.